These 24 T cell receptor beta chains were all obtained from the same sample, sequenced in a study of spatial heterogeneity in lung cancer. Overall study findings and caveats: Higher tumor mutation counts went along with higher counts of expanded intratumoral alpha and beta TCRs.

Antigens for these TCRs are unknown. TCRdb passed the 5' RACE reads through MiXCR, listing each CDR3 protein once. The sample includes 11,000 to 15,000 distinct CDR3 sequences, 4.7% seen only once; the top ten take around 19%. Described time point: sample taken at primary tumor resection. The sample in question was lung tumor tissue, obtained at surgery. These receptors originate from a female donor with early-stage non-small cell lung cancer.

Details on this clonotype: This beta chain is a stray read from a library made for alpha chains; its abundance is not meaningful. The gene calls are TRBV28 and TRBJ2-7; D not certain. This CDR3 spans 11 amino acids. The germline V gene has CDR1 MDHEN and CDR2 SYDVKM. V dropped 6 bases and J dropped 3 bases, with 6 bases sitting between them. CDR3 sequence (DNA): TGTGCCAGCAGGGTGGACTACGAGCAGTACTTC. The encoded protein is CASRVDYEQYF.

The table lists this clonotype with many counts. This beta chain was picked up by a library intended for alpha chains and is off target, so its count carries little meaning. The V call is TRBV20-1, the J call TRBJ1-6; 8 bases match TRBD1. The length of the CDR3 is 14 residues. CDR1 and CDR2 (germline): DFQATT, SNEGSKA (reference sequence). V was clipped by 6 bases and J by 7 bases; unmatched bases: 8. This CDR3 is CSADPRDRNSPLHF. DNA of the CDR3: TGCAGTGCGGACCCCCGGGACAGGAATTCACCCCTCCACTTT.

Points on this clonotype: Little can be read into the size of this beta chain, an off-target read in a library designed for alpha chains. The rearrangement links TRBV12-3 or TRBV12-4 to TRBJ1-2; TRBD1 might be the D (5 bases). Trimming left V 6 bases short and J 2 bases short, with 13 bases between. This CDR3 region has 14 residues. This chain's CDR3 is CASSTGGVNYGYTF. In DNA form, the CDR3 reads TGTGCCAGCAGCACGGGGGGAGTGAACTATGGCTACACCTTC.

This clonotype was seen at least ten times. This beta chain is an off-target read within a library intended for alpha chains, so its frequency means little. The J gene is TRBJ2-7, the V gene TRBV5-1; perhaps D is TRBD1 or TRBD2 (5 bases each). Looked up from germline, CDR1 is SGHRS and CDR2 is YFSETQ. Deletions cut 4 bases from V and 2 bases from J, with 10 bases between. The CDR3 covers 13 residues. CDR3 bases: TGCGCCAGCAGCGGGGGAACTACCTACGAGCAGTACTTC. Residues: CASSGGTTYEQYF. The variable domain in full, with the rest retrieved from reference TRBV5-1 and TRBJ2-7, is KAGVTQTPRYLIKTRGQQVTLSCSPISGHRSVSWYQQTPGQGLQFLFEYFSETQRNKGNFPGRFSGRQFSNSRSEMNVSTLELGDSALYLCASSGGTTYEQYFGPGTRLTVT.

This clonotype was seen at least ten times. With the library built for alpha chains, this beta chain is off target and its frequency is not meaningful. The chain is built from TRBV6-1 and TRBJ2-3; D gene ambiguous. The CDR3 sequence is 12 residues long. Between the trimmed V and J ends, which lost 2 bases and 5 bases, there was a span of 5 bases. Germline CDR1 and CDR2: MNHNS and SASEGT. CDR3 sequence reads: CASSERGDTQYF. DNA of the CDR3: TGTGCCAGCAGTGAACGCGGAGATACGCAGTATTTT.

In the case of this clonotype: This beta chain is a stray read from a library made for alpha chains; its abundance is not meaningful. The J gene is TRBJ1-3, the V gene TRBV24-1; unclear D gene. The V and J ends lost 2 bases and 0 bases respectively, with 16 bases between them. Germline CDR1 is KGHDR and CDR2 is SFDVKD. The CDR3 has 18 residues. The CDR3 reads CATSDSGSSRLSGNTIYF. As DNA, the CDR3 is TGTGCCACCAGTGATTCAGGCAGCTCCCGCCTCTCTGGAAACACCATATATTTT.

In its sample, this clonotype was seen many times. Since the library was made to target alpha chains, this beta chain is a stray read and its abundance is not meaningful. The genes are TRBV29-1 and TRBJ2-5; unclear D gene. The CDR3 is made up of 14 amino acids. Trimming stripped 2 bases from V and 5 bases from J, with 15 bases between. Germline-derived CDR1 and CDR2 are SQVTM and ANQGSEA. CDR3 region: CSVENPFRAETQYF. The CDR3 nucleotides read TGCAGCGTTGAAAACCCCTTTCGGGCGGAGACCCAGTACTTC.

The table lists this clonotype with many counts. Since the library was made to target alpha chains, this beta chain is a stray read and its abundance is not meaningful. The chain uses TRBV29-1 and TRBJ2-3, with TRBD1 matching 7 bases. Germline V gene sequence: CDR1 SQVTM, CDR2 ANQGSEA. V trimming: 7 bases; J trimming: 6 bases; junction bases outside the gene matches: 13. The CDR3 contains 14 residues. The CDR3 sequence: CSAVGTAFTDTQYF. CDR3 bases: TGCAGCGCCGTCGGGACAGCGTTCACGGATACGCAGTATTTT.

This clonotype was detected ten times or more. A library made for alpha chains picked up this beta chain off target, so its size means little. The gene calls are TRBV4-3 and TRBJ2-1; the D is unclear. Per germline, CDR1 LGHNA and CDR2 YSLEER. V was trimmed by 3 bases and J by 5 bases, leaving 5 bases between them. This CDR3 has 12 residues. The CDR3 DNA is TGCGCCAGCAGCCATGTCGACAATGAGCAGTTCTTC. As protein: CASSHVDNEQFF.

Regarding this clonotype: Because the library targeted alpha chains, this beta chain is an off-target read whose size means little. The chain has TRBV18 and TRBJ1-1; no firm D call. Germline assignment: CDR1 KGHSH and CDR2 LQKENI. V shed 3 bases and J shed 3 bases, with 14 bases lying between them. This CDR3 is built from 15 residues. CDR3 amino acids: CASSPVGSDDTEAFF. The CDR3 bases are TGTGCCAGCTCACCCGTCGGGAGTGACGACACTGAAGCTTTCTTT.

This clonotype was seen ten or more times. This beta chain was picked up by a library intended for alpha chains and is off target, so its count carries little meaning. This chain connects TRBV6-1 to TRBJ2-1, with 8 bases aligning to TRBD2. This CDR3 has 14 amino acids. Germline values: CDR1 MNHNS, CDR2 SASEGT. V lost 5 bases to trimming and J lost 9 bases; unmatched junction nucleotides: 9. Here the CDR3 DNA reads TGTGCCAGCAGTCTAACGGGGGGGCCGGGTGAGCAGTTCTTC. Its translation: CASSLTGGPGEQFF.

This clonotype was seen repeatedly, ten times or more. This beta chain lies outside the target of a library built for alpha chains; its clone size means little. The V and J genes are TRBV14 and TRBJ2-3, with 8 bases matching TRBD2. V lost 4 bases to trimming and J lost 2 bases; unmatched junction nucleotides: 5. This CDR3 spans 15 amino acids. Looked up from germline, CDR1 is SGHDN and CDR2 is FVKESK. CDR3 loop: CASSRAGAYTDTQYF. CDR3 nucleotides: TGTGCCAGCAGCCGAGCGGGGGCCTACACAGATACGCAGTATTTT.

This clonotype was seen repeatedly, ten times or more. Since the library was made to target alpha chains, this beta chain is a stray read and its abundance is not meaningful. The rearrangement joins TRBV28 to TRBJ2-7; unclear D gene. CDR1 MDHEN and CDR2 SYDVKM come from the germline V gene. The germline V and J ends were trimmed by 5 bases and 0 bases, with 5 bases remaining between them. There are 12 residues in the CDR3. The CDR3 is CASSGNSYEQYF. DNA of the CDR3: TGTGCCAGCAGTGGGAACTCCTACGAGCAGTACTTC.

This clonotype was seen repeatedly, ten times or more. This beta chain turned up in a library designed for alpha chains; as an off-target read, its abundance says little. The chain carries TRBV6-2 or TRBV6-3 and TRBJ1-5; D unclear. This CDR3 is 16 amino acids long. Between the trimmed V and J ends, which lost 3 bases and 0 bases, there was a span of 12 bases. Germline V CDR1 and CDR2: MNHEY, SVGEGT. This chain's CDR3 is CASSYWEGYSNQPQHF. The CDR3 coding sequence is TGTGCCAGCAGTTATTGGGAAGGGTATAGCAATCAGCCCCAGCATTTT.

This clonotype was picked up many times. This beta chain is off target for a library built for alpha chains, so its abundance means little. The chain is built from TRBV28 and TRBJ2-4; D ambiguous. Germline lookup yields CDR1 MDHEN and CDR2 SYDVKM. This CDR3 spans 16 amino acids. The V end was cut by 5 bases, the J end by 2 bases, with 16 bases between. CDR3 sequence reads: CASSPNFRTPKNIQYF. The CDR3 DNA reads TGTGCCAGCAGTCCGAACTTCAGGACCCCCAAAAACATTCAGTACTTC.

Only a few counts were recorded for this clonotype. This beta chain is a stray read from a library made for alpha chains; its abundance is not meaningful. The J gene is TRBJ2-3, the V gene TRBV5-1; 7 positions agree with TRBD2. The CDR3 covers 17 residues. Germline V gene data show CDR1 as SGHRS and CDR2 as YFSETQ. The junction had 14 bases not matched to a gene; V was cut back by 3 bases and J by 4 bases. Written as DNA, the CDR3 is TGCGCCAGCAGCTCTAGTTTGCCAGCGGGGAGACCAGATACGCAGTATTTT. Amino acid sequence: CASSSSLPAGRPDTQYF.

This clonotype has a count of ten or more. This beta chain is an off-target read within a library intended for alpha chains, so its frequency means little. The CDR3 nucleotides read TGTGCCAGCAGCTACCAGACAGGGCTTTCCTACAATGAGCAGTTCTTC. Translated, it gives CASSYQTGLSYNEQFF. This chain links TRBV7-2 with TRBJ2-1, with TRBD1 identical over 7 bases. The CDR3 totals 16 residues. V lost 4 bases and J lost 1; bases outside the gene matches: 7. Germline V lookup: CDR1 SGHTA, CDR2 FQGNSA.

The table lists this clonotype with many counts. Found in a library prepared for alpha chains, this beta chain is an off-target read, and its abundance has little meaning. This rearrangement joins TRBV7-9 to TRBJ2-1; 9 bases agree with TRBD1. Losses at the gene ends were 5 bases for V and 4 bases for J; bases not matched to a gene: 9. Germline CDR1 is SEHNR and CDR2 is FQNEAQ (reference sequence). The CDR3 sequence is 16 residues long. Here the CDR3 reads CASSPLGTGLYNEQFF. The CDR3 DNA reads as TGTGCCAGCAGCCCTCTCGGGACAGGGCTGTACAATGAGCAGTTCTTC.

This clonotype was seen at least ten times. This beta chain appears as a stray read in a library generated for alpha chains; its size is not informative. V usage is TRBV3-1 and J usage is TRBJ2-7; D call uncertain. Deletions cut 1 base from V and 3 bases from J, with 4 bases between. Per the germline V gene, CDR1 is LGHDT and CDR2 is YNNKEL (reference sequence). This CDR3 region has 12 residues. The CDR3 bases are TGTGCCAGCAGCCAAGGGGGCTACGAGCAGTACTTC. It is translated as CASSQGGYEQYF.

This clonotype has a count of ten or more. This beta chain came through as a stray read in a library set up for alpha chains, and its size says little. The rearrangement uses TRBV7-6 and TRBJ1-2; D perhaps matches TRBD1 (6 bases). The germline gives CDR1 SGHVS, CDR2 FNYEAQ. V was cut by 0 bases and J by 5 bases, with 19 bases left in between. This CDR3 contains 17 residues. CDR3 amino acids: CASSLAPRTVLGYGYTF. The DNA of the CDR3 is TGTGCCAGCAGCTTAGCGCCGAGGACAGTCCTCGGATATGGCTACACCTTC.

This clonotype was recorded at least ten times. This beta chain is a stray read from a library made for alpha chains; its abundance is not meaningful. The chain links TRBV5-4 to TRBJ2-3, with 8 bases fitting TRBD1. This CDR3 spans 14 amino acids. CDR1 and CDR2 (germline): SGHNT, YYREEE (reference sequence). The ends lost 4 bases at V and 9 bases at J; junction bases unmatched: 10. The CDR3 DNA reads as TGTGCCAGCAGCCCAAAACGACAGGGGATAACGCAGTATTTT. This gives the protein CASSPKRQGITQYF.

Details on this clonotype: This beta chain appears as a stray read in a library generated for alpha chains; its size is not informative. In DNA, the CDR3 is TGTGCCGGCTCCGGGACAGGGAGCCGAACTGAAGCTTTCTTT. It translates to CAGSGTGSRTEAFF. V gene TRBV28 combines with J gene TRBJ1-1; the match to TRBD1 covers 9 bases. Trimming cost V 11 bases and J 5 bases; bases outside gene matches: 12. The CDR3 is made up of 14 amino acids. Germline V lookup: CDR1 MDHEN, CDR2 SYDVKM.

At least ten counts were recorded for this clonotype. The library was prepared for alpha chains; this beta chain is a stray read, so its frequency means little. V usage is TRBV20-1 and J usage is TRBJ1-6, with no clear D. The CDR3 extends over 12 amino acids. The V end was cut by 3 bases, the J end by 7 bases, with 7 bases between. CDR1 and CDR2 from the germline V gene are DFQATT and SNEGSKA (reference sequence). CDR3 in amino acids: CSARTGNSPLHF. CDR3 bases: TGCAGTGCTAGGACGGGGAATTCACCCCTCCACTTT.

This clonotype has a count of ten or more. Since the library was made to target alpha chains, this beta chain is a stray read and its abundance is not meaningful. This chain uses TRBV7-2 with TRBJ2-2; D perhaps matches TRBD2 (5 bases). V was shortened by 2 bases and J by 4 bases, with 8 bases between the two germline ends. This CDR3 has 14 amino acids. Germline CDR1 is SGHTA and CDR2 is FQGNSA. DNA of the CDR3: TGTGCCAGCAGCTTACGGGGTGGCACCGGGGAGCTGTTTTTT. This sequence encodes CASSLRGGTGELFF. Supplemented by reference TRBV7-2 and TRBJ2-2, the full variable domain reads GAGVSQSPSNKVTEKGKDVELRCDPISGHTALYWYRQSLGQGLEFLIYFQGNSAPDKSGLPSDRFSAERTGGSVSTLTIQRTQQEDSAVYLCASSLRGGTGELFFGEGSRLTVL.